This entry lists 22 T cell receptor beta chains sequenced from one sample in a study of OX40 agonist ivuxolimab in advanced cancers. Sequenced by immunoSEQ multiplex PCR; TCRdb stores in-frame clones only, minus some. The sample shows roughly 80,000 clones, nearly 90% of them seen only once. The material was CD4+ or CD8+ T cells sorted from blood, obtained in a trial of the OX40 agonist ivuxolimab. These receptors came from an adult with an advanced solid tumor such as melanoma, head and neck, liver or kidney cancer.

The chain carries TRBV18 and TRBJ2-1; 11 bases line up with TRBD2. The V gene end was trimmed by 1 base and the J gene end by 4 bases; junction bases not matched to a gene: 6. CDR1 and CDR2 from the germline V gene are KGHSH and LQKENI. This CDR3 spans 17 amino acids. CDR3 sequence reads: CASSPRIAGGLYNEQFF. The DNA for the CDR3 is TGTGCCAGCTCACCACGGATAGCGGGAGGGCTGTACAATGAGCAGTTCTTC.

V is TRBV7-8 and J is TRBJ2-7, with D possibly TRBD2 on 6 matching bases. The CDR3 extends over 15 amino acids. In germline, CDR1 is SGHVS, CDR2 FQNEAQ. V lost 3 bases and J lost 6, with 18 bases in between. Here the CDR3 reads CASSLGGLGLGEQYF. The CDR3 DNA reads as TGTGCCAGCAGCTTGGGGGGTTTGGGGTTAGGCGAGCAGTACTTC.

This chain connects TRBV19 to TRBJ2-7, with D maybe TRBD1 (5 bases). CDR1 and CDR2 (germline): LNHDA, SQIVND (reference sequence). Trimming removed 1 base at V and 7 bases at J, with 11 bases between. The CDR3 runs to 13 residues. The CDR3 sequence: CASSIGAGMEQYF. DNA of the CDR3: TGTGCCAGTAGTATAGGGGCAGGGATGGAGCAGTACTTC.

The CDR3 region is CASSEWGTGDSPLHF. CDR3 in DNA: TGTGCCAGCAGTGAATGGGGGACAGGTGACTCACCCCTCCACTTT. J is TRBJ1-6 and V is TRBV6-1; 8 bases are shared with TRBD1. This CDR3 comprises 15 residues. From germline, CDR1 is MNHNS and CDR2 SASEGT. Losses at the gene ends were 2 bases for V and 10 bases for J; bases not matched to a gene: 7.

This clone appeared a few times. The chain is built from TRBV5-1 and TRBJ1-6; a weak D match, TRBD1 (6 bases). The CDR3 totals 14 residues. The V gene's germline CDR1 is SGHRS and CDR2 YFSETQ. V was trimmed by 1 base and J by 13 bases, leaving 15 bases between them. The CDR3 is CASSLTTGYPPLHF. As DNA, the CDR3 is TGCGCCAGCAGCTTGACAACAGGGTATCCCCCCCTCCACTTT.

The chain combines TRBV7-2 with TRBJ2-7; D is possibly TRBD1 (5 bases). The CDR3 has 14 residues. V dropped 5 bases and J dropped 0 bases, with 11 bases sitting between them. Germline V gives CDR1 SGHTA, CDR2 FQGNSA. In DNA form, the CDR3 reads TGTGCCAGCAGCCGTACAGGCCTCTCCTACGAGCAGTACTTC. Encoded protein: CASSRTGLSYEQYF.

This clone has a single count. The chain recombines TRBV6-5 with TRBJ2-5; tentatively, D is TRBD1 or TRBD2 (6 bases each). The CDR3 has 15 residues. V shed 0 bases and J shed 4 bases, with 12 bases lying between them. Germline assignment: CDR1 MNHEY and CDR2 SVGAGI. CDR3 sequence reads: CASSYSGGNGETQYF. The DNA for the CDR3 is TGTGCCAGCAGTTACTCGGGGGGCAACGGAGAGACCCAGTACTTC.

The chain employs TRBV5-1 and TRBJ1-4; D possibly corresponds to TRBD1 (6 bases). V was cut by 3 bases and J by 4 bases, with 10 bases left in between. This CDR3 is 14 amino acids long. CDR1 SGHRS and CDR2 YFSETQ come from the germline V gene. The CDR3 region has the DNA TGCGCCAGCAGCTCCGGACAGTTTAATGAAAAACTGTTTTTT. It codes for CASSSGQFNEKLFF.

The chain joins TRBV14 to TRBJ1-1; tentatively, D is TRBD1 (6 bases). The CDR3 runs to 12 residues. The germline V gene has CDR1 SGHDN and CDR2 FVKESK. V lost 7 bases and J lost 6, with 12 bases in between. This chain's CDR3 is CASIQGGPEAFF. The CDR3, as DNA: TGTGCCAGCATACAGGGCGGCCCTGAAGCTTTCTTT.

This chain connects TRBV7-2 to TRBJ2-2; D is unclear. V was shortened by 5 bases and J by 2 bases, with 6 bases between the two germline ends. The CDR3 spans 13 residues. The V gene's germline CDR1 is SGHTA and CDR2 FQGNSA. The CDR3 nucleotides are TGTGCCAGCAGCCCCTTTAACACCGGGGAGCTGTTTTTT. This sequence encodes CASSPFNTGELFF.

CDR3 protein: CASSQGLARNPGVQFF. The CDR3 coding sequence is TGCGCCAGCAGCCAAGGGTTAGCGCGAAACCCTGGGGTGCAGTTCTTC. The chain links TRBV4-1 to TRBJ2-1; D is possibly TRBD2 (5 bases). With 1 base removed from V and 12 bases from J, the gap between germline ends came to 22 bases. This CDR3 contains 16 residues. CDR1 is MGHRA, CDR2 YSYEKL, per germline.

V and J are TRBV19 and TRBJ1-2; D gene ambiguous. CDR3 length: 10 amino acids. Germline values: CDR1 LNHDA, CDR2 SQIVND (reference sequence). Between the trimmed V and J ends, which lost 10 bases and 4 bases, there was a span of 7 bases. The CDR3 region has the DNA TGTGCCACTTACCTCTATGGCTACACCTTC. Its translation: CATYLYGYTF.

The chain links TRBV7-2 to TRBJ2-3; D tentatively fits TRBD1 or TRBD2 (5 bases each). Deletions cut 5 bases from V and 0 bases from J, with 15 bases between. Per the germline V gene, CDR1 is SGHTA and CDR2 is FQGNSA. The CDR3 is 16 residues long. CDR3 loop: CASSLGRGSSTDTQYF. The CDR3 nucleotides are TGTGCCAGCAGCCTGGGACGGGGTTCTAGCACAGATACGCAGTATTTT.

The chain links TRBV6-1 to TRBJ2-1, with D possibly matching TRBD1 (6 bases). In germline, CDR1 is MNHNS, CDR2 SASEGT. V lost 4 bases and J 0 bases, leaving 13 bases between the germline ends. This CDR3 comprises 16 residues. CDR3 coding DNA: TGTGCCAGCAGTGGGGGGACACCGAGCTCCTACAATGAGCAGTTCTTC. Translated, it gives CASSGGTPSSYNEQFF.

Regarding this clone: Other DNA sequences in the sample encode the same CDR3. V is TRBV6-1 and J is TRBJ1-2; D is uncertain. V lost 6 bases, J lost 7 bases, and 9 bases lay in between. Germline V lookup: CDR1 MNHNS, CDR2 SASEGT. This CDR3 spans 11 amino acids. DNA of the CDR3: TGTGCCAGCAGCCCGGGAGCTGGCTACACCTTC. As protein: CASSPGAGYTF.

The sample holds one count of this clone. V gene TRBV4-1 combines with J gene TRBJ1-1; 10 bases fit TRBD1. Trimming took 3 bases from V and 5 from J; bases not matched to a gene: 6. The V gene's germline CDR1 is MGHRA and CDR2 YSYEKL. CDR3 length: 15 residues. CDR3 residues: CASSQAPGQGTEAFF. For the CDR3, the DNA is TGCGCCAGCAGCCAGGCCCCGGGACAGGGGACTGAAGCTTTCTTT.

The chain carries TRBV28 and TRBJ1-4; D is perhaps TRBD1 (6 bases). The CDR3 loop spans 14 amino acids. The germline gives CDR1 MDHEN, CDR2 SYDVKM. Trimming shortened V by 5 bases and J by 8 bases, and 15 bases separated the two germline ends. DNA of the CDR3: TGTGCCAGCAGTAACCACAGGGTTGGAGAAAAACTGTTTTTT. Its translation is CASSNHRVGEKLFF.

The rearrangement uses TRBV5-1 and TRBJ2-3, with TRBD2 matching 7 bases. This CDR3 is built from 15 residues. Germline V CDR1 and CDR2: SGHRS, YFSETQ. The V and J ends lost 2 bases and 0 bases, in that order; junction bases with no gene match: 3. CDR3 nucleotide sequence: TGCGCCAGCAGCTTAGACGGGGGGAGCACAGATACGCAGTATTTT. It specifies CASSLDGGSTDTQYF.

The V and J genes are TRBV5-1 and TRBJ1-1; D may be TRBD1 (6 bases). Trimming cost V 3 bases and J 6 bases, with 15 bases left between them. CDR3 length: 14 amino acids. The V gene's germline CDR1 is SGHRS and CDR2 YFSETQ. Written as DNA, the CDR3 is TGCGCCAGCAGCTGGAGGGGACAACAGTCTGAAGCTTTCTTT. Encoded protein: CASSWRGQQSEAFF.

V gene TRBV6-1 combines with J gene TRBJ1-1, with a tentative D call TRBD1 (5 bases). Germline CDR1 MNHNS, CDR2 SASEGT. The CDR3 extends over 16 amino acids. The ends were cut back, 2 bases at V and 4 bases at J, with 17 bases in the middle. CDR3 sequence: CASSENGPVRGTEAFF. The CDR3 DNA reads as TGTGCCAGCAGTGAAAACGGGCCAGTGAGGGGCACTGAAGCTTTCTTT.

The rearrangement uses TRBV5-1 and TRBJ2-7; no clear D. CDR1 is SGHRS and CDR2 is YFSETQ in the germline V gene. The CDR3 is 15 residues long. V was cut by 0 bases and J by 4 bases, with 14 bases left in between. The CDR3 protein is CASSLGAQPWYEQYF. The CDR3 bases are TGCGCCAGCAGCTTGGGGGCACAGCCCTGGTACGAGCAGTACTTC.

This chain connects TRBV5-1 to TRBJ2-4; TRBD2 might be the D (5 bases). Trimming took 3 bases from V and 7 from J, leaving 17 bases between them. CDR3 length equals 15 residues. Germline CDR1 and CDR2: SGHRS and YFSETQ. The CDR3, as DNA: TGCGCCAGCAGCTCCGGACCGCCTGGGGAGAACATTCAGTACTTC. Its translation: CASSSGPPGENIQYF.